This T cell receptor beta chain was found in a study of T cell repertoires in cytomegalovirus infection. About this clonotype: Antigen unknown.

TCRdb independently ran MiXCR on the reads; one entry per CDR3 protein. The sample has about 890,000 distinct CDR3 sequences, 25% to 40% seen once; the top ten hold roughly 13%. Study observations and caveats: Across the ex vivo response, the dominant clonotypes were HLA-C-restricted CMV-specific TCR beta clonotypes. Carriers of CMV plus the relevant HLA were identified by cumulative public TCR beta family frequency.

Trimming shortened V by 7 bases and J by 1 base, and 11 bases separated the two germline ends. The CDR3 is 14 residues long. Germline CDR1 is LNHDA and CDR2 is SQIVND (reference sequence). This sample comprised cultured CD8+ T cells from PBMCs, obtained from culture after CMV antigen stimulation. The sequence was obtained from a human donor in good health (CMV status not recorded). Some clones in this sample may be carry-over from other donors' samples. This chain uses TRBV19 with TRBJ2-1; tentatively, D is TRBD2 (5 bases). Written as DNA, the CDR3 is TGTGCCAGTACCCCAACTAGTTCCTACAATGAGCAGTTCTTC. Protein sequence: CASTPTSSYNEQFF.